Listed here is a single TCR beta chain. Its antigen is not identified. The sample originates from a study of T-cell reconstitution after alpha-beta-depleted transplantation in children. Study-level findings and limits: T-cell counts and diversity were attributed mostly to newly produced T cells one year after transplant.

Preparation of the TCRbeta library used unique molecular identifiers. MiXCR, run by TCRdb on the PCR reads, gives a single entry per CDR3 protein. The table records 200,000 to 300,000 distinct CDR3 sequences, roughly a quarter of them present only once. V was clipped by 11 bases and J by 1 base, with 17 bases between them. Per the germline V gene, CDR1 is MNHEY and CDR2 is SVGEGT. This CDR3 is 14 amino acids long. The sample here was PBMCs, mostly from graft donor cells, taken 360 days after TCRalphabeta/CD19-depleted stem cell transplant. This receptor was obtained from a female patient between 2 and 15 years old who had a stem cell transplant for congenital amegakaryocytic thrombocytopenia, so the T cells may come from the graft donor. The genes are TRBV6-2 or TRBV6-3 and TRBJ1-1, with unresolved D. The CDR3: CASWIGLPNTEAFF. The CDR3 DNA sequence: TGTGCCTCCTGGATTGGACTGCCGAACACTGAAGCTTTCTTT.